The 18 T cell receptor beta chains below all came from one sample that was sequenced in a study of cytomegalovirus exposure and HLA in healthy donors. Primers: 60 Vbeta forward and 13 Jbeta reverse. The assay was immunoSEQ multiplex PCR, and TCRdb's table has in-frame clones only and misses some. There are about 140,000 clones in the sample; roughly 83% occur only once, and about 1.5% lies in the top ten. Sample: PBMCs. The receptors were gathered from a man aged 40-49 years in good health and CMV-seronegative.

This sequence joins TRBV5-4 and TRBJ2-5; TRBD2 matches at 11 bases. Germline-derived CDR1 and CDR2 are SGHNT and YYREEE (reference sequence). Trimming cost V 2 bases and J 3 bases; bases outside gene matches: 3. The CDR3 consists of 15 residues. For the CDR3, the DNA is TGTGCCAGCAGCTTAAGGGGACTAGCGGAAGAGACCCAGTACTTC. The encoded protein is CASSLRGLAEETQYF.

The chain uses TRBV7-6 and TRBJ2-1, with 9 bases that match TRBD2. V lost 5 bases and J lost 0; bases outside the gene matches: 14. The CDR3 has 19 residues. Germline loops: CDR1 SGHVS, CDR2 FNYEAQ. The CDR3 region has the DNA TGTGCCAGCAGCGAAATTACGCGGGAGGGCGGACCCTCCTACAATGAGCAGTTCTTC. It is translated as CASSEITREGGPSYNEQFF.

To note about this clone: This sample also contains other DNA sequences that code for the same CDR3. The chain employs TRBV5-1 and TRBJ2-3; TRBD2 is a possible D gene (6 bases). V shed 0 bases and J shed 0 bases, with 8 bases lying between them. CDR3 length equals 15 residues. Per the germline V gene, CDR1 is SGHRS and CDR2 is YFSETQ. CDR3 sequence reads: CASSLAGASTDTQYF. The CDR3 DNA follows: TGCGCCAGCAGCTTGGCGGGAGCCAGCACAGATACGCAGTATTTT. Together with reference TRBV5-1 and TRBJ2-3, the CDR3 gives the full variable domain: KAGVTQTPRYLIKTRGQQVTLSCSPISGHRSVSWYQQTPGQGLQFLFEYFSETQRNKGNFPGRFSGRQFSNSRSEMNVSTLELGDSALYLCASSLAGASTDTQYFGPGTRLTVL.

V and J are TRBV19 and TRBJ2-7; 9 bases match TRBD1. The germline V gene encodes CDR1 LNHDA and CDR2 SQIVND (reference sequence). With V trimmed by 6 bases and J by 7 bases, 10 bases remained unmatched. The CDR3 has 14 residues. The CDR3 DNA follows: TGTGCCAGTAGGCCACAGGGGGCGGTAGGGGAGCAGTACTTC. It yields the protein CASRPQGAVGEQYF. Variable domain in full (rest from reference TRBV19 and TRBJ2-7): DGGITQSPKYLFRKEGQNVTLSCEQNLNHDAMYWYRQDPGQGLRLIYYSQIVNDFQKGDIAEGYSVSREKKESFPLTVTSAQKNPTAFYLCASRPQGAVGEQYFGPGTRLTVT.

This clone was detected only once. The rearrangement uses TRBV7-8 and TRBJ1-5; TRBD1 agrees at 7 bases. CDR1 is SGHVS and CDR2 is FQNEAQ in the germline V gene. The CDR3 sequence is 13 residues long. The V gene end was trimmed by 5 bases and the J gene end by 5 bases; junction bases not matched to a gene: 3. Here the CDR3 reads CASSRDRDQPQHF. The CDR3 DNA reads TGTGCCAGCAGCCGCGACAGGGATCAGCCCCAGCATTTT.

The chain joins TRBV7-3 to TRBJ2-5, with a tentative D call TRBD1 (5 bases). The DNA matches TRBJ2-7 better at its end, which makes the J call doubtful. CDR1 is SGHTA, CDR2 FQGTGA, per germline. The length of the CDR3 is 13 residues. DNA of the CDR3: TGTGCCAGCAGCTTCGGGCAGGGCGACGAGCAGTACTTC. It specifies CASSFGQGDEQYF.

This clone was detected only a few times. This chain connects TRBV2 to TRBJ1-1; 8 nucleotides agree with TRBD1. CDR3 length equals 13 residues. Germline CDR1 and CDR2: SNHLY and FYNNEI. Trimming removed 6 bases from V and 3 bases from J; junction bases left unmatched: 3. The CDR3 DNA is TGTGCCAGCAGGAAGGACAGGGACACTGAAGCTTTCTTT. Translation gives CASRKDRDTEAFF.

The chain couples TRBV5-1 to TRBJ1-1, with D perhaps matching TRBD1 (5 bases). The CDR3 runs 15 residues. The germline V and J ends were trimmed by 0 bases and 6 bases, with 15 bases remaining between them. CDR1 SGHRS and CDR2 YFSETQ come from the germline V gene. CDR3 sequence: CASSLAGGAHPEAFF. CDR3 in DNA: TGCGCCAGCAGCTTGGCCGGAGGGGCGCATCCTGAAGCTTTCTTT.

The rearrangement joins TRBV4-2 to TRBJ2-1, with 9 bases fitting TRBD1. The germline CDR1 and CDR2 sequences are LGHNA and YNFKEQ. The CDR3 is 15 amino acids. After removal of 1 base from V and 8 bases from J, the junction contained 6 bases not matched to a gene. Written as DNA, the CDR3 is TGTGCCAGCAGCCAAGTAACAGGGGGCATTGATGAGCAGTTCTTC. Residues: CASSQVTGGIDEQFF.

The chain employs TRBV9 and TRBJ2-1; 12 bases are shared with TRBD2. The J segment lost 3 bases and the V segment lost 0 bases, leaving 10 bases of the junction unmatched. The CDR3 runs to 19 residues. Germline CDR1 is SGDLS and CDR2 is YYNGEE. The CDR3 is CASSVVGGGTSGFYNEQFF. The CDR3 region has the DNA TGTGCCAGCAGCGTAGTTGGTGGTGGGACTAGCGGGTTCTACAATGAGCAGTTCTTC.

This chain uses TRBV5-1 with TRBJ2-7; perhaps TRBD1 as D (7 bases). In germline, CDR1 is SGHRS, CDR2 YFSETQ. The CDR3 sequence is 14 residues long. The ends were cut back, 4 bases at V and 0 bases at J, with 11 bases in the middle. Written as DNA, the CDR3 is TGCGCCAGCAGCCCGGGGGACAGCTCCTACGAGCAGTACTTC. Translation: CASSPGDSSYEQYF.

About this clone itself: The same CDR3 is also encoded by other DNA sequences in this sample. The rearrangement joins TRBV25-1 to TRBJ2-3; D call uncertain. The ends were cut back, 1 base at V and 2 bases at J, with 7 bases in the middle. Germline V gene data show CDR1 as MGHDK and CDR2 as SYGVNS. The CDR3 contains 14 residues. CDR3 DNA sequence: TGTGCCAGCAGTGAATTCAGTCTCACAGATACGCAGTATTTT. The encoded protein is CASSEFSLTDTQYF.

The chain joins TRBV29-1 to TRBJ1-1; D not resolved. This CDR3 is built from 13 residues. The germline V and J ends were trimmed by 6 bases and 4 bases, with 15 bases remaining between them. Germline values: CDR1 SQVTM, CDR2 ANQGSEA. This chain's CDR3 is CSVRLRLGTEAFF. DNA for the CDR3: TGCAGCGTCCGACTCCGGCTCGGCACTGAAGCTTTCTTT.

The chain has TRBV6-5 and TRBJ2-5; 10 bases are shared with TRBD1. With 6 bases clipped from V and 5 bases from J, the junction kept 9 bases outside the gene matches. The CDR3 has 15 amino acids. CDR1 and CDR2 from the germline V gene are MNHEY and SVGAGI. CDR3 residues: CASRPVTGGKETQYF. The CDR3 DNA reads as TGTGCCAGCAGACCCGTGACAGGGGGCAAGGAGACCCAGTACTTC.

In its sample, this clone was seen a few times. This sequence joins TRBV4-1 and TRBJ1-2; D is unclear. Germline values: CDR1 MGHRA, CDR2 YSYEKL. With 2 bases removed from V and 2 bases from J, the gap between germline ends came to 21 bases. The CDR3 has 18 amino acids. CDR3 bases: TGCGCCAGCAGCCAAATTCCACCATCAGTAAATCCCAACTATGGCTACACCTTC. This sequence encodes CASSQIPPSVNPNYGYTF.

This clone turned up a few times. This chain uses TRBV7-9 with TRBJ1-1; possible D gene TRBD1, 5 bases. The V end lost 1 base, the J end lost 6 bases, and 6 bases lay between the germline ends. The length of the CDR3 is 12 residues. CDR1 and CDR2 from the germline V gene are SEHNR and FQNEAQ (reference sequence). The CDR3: CASSLVGPEAFF. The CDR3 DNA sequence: TGTGCCAGCAGCTTAGTGGGGCCTGAAGCTTTCTTT.

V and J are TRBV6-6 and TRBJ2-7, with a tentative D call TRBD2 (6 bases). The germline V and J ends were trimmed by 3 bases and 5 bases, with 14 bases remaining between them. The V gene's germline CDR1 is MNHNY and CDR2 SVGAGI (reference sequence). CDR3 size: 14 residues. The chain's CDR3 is CASSYPPSDNEQYF. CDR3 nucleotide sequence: TGTGCCAGCAGTTATCCCCCTAGCGACAACGAGCAGTACTTC.

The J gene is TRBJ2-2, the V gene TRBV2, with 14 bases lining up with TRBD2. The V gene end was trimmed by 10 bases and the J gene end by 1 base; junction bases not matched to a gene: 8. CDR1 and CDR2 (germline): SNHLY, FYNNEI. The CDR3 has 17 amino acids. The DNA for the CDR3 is TGTGCCATTTCGGGACTAGCGGGAGTAGGGAACACCGGGGAGCTGTTTTTT. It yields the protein CAISGLAGVGNTGELFF.